Sequencing of this TCR beta chain was carried out in a study of blood T cell repertoires in COVID-19. V lost 2 bases and J lost 6, with 13 bases in between. The CDR3 is made up of 14 amino acids. From germline, CDR1 is MNHNS and CDR2 SASEGT. Assay: immunoSEQ multiplex PCR; the TCRdb copy retains only in-frame clones and omits some. The data contain 200,000 to 250,000 clones, about 88% of them singletons. Followed over time, Seattle patients had been enrolled while infection was active. This rearrangement joins TRBV6-1 to TRBJ1-1, with D perhaps TRBD1 (6 bases). Input material: peripheral blood. The TCR sequence derives from a woman in her forties or fifties with COVID-19, enrolled during active disease. CDR3 amino acids: CASSESPGGPEAFF. CDR3 coding DNA: TGTGCCAGCAGTGAATCACCGGGGGGGCCTGAAGCTTTCTTT.